This paragraph reports one TCR beta chain. The target antigen is unknown. The CDR3 totals 14 residues. The V gene's germline CDR1 is SNHLY and CDR2 FYNNEI. V shed 5 bases, J shed 4 bases, and the junction held 4 bases outside the gene matches. This sample is drawn from a study of PD-L1 blockade in urothelial cancer. Study information: Males with urothelial cancer arising in the bladder constituted about 85% of the roughly 29 patients. Counts from blood samples showed a median of roughly 140,000 T cells. Study-wide results and limits: Blood TCR clonality below the median before treatment was a predictor of better survival.

Here immunoSEQ multiplex PCR was the method, and the copy in TCRdb shows in-frame clones only, minus some. The sample lists 75,000 to 95,000 clones; more than 90% were seen once. The origin of this receptor is a man in his sixties with urothelial cancer. The chain links TRBV2 to TRBJ2-3; 9 bases map to TRBD2. Material: PBMCs, obtained around atezolizumab (anti-PD-L1) treatment. CDR3 sequence: CASSLAGSADTQYF. In DNA form, the CDR3 reads TGTGCCAGCAGTCTAGCGGGATCGGCAGATACGCAGTATTTT.